This T cell receptor (beta chain) was retrieved from a study of cytomegalovirus exposure and HLA in healthy donors. Study conclusions and caveats: Most likely, a cluster of highly shared sequence variants arose as a sequencing artifact.

Both 60 Vbeta primers and 13 Jbeta primers went into the PCR. Clones were sequenced by immunoSEQ multiplex PCR, and TCRdb holds only the in-frame ones, with some missing. Here the sample spans roughly 300,000 clones, about nine tenths being singletons. Regarding donors, all were healthy bone marrow donors. Comment on this clone: What it binds is not known.

The TCR originated in a man aged 35-49 years in good health and CMV-seropositive. Sequences were obtained from PBMCs.

CDR3 DNA: TGTGCCAGCAGTTTCGGGACAGGGCACTCCTACGAGCAGTACTTC. Translating gives CASSFGTGHSYEQYF. The chain joins TRBV27 to TRBJ2-7; 9 bases fit TRBD1. The CDR3 consists of 15 residues. Germline V gene data show CDR1 as MNHEY and CDR2 as SMNVEV (reference sequence). V shed 3 bases and J 0 bases; nucleotides not matched to a gene: 3.